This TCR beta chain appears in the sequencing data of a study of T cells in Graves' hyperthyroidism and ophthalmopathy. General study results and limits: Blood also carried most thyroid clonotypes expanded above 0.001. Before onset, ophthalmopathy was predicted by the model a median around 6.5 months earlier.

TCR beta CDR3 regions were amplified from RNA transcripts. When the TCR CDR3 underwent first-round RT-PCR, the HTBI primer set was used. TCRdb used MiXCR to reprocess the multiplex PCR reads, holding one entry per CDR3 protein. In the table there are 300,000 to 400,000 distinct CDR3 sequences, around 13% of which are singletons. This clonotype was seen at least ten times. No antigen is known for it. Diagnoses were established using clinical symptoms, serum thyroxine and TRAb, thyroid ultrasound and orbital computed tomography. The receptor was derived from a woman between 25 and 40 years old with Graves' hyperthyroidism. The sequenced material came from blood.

The CDR3 sequence: CASSLQTNYGYTF. CDR3 DNA: TGTGCCAGCAGTTTACAGACTAACTATGGCTACACCTTC. The chain uses TRBV28 and TRBJ1-2; D ambiguous. In germline, CDR1 is MDHEN, CDR2 SYDVKM. With 2 bases removed from V and 0 bases from J, the gap between germline ends came to 4 bases. The CDR3 runs 13 residues.